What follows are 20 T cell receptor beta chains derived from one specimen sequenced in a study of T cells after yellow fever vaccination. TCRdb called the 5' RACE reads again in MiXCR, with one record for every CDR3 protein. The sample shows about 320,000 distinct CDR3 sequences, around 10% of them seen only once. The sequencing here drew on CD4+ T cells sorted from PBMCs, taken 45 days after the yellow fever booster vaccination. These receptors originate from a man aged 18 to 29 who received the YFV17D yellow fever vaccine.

The CDR3 DNA sequence: TGTGCCAGCAGTTCGTGGGGAGCGAACACTGAAGCTTTCTTT. Its translation is CASSSWGANTEAFF. V is TRBV12-3 or TRBV12-4 and J is TRBJ1-1; D unclear. Deletions cut 4 bases from V and 1 base from J, with 10 bases between. The CDR3 length is 14 residues.

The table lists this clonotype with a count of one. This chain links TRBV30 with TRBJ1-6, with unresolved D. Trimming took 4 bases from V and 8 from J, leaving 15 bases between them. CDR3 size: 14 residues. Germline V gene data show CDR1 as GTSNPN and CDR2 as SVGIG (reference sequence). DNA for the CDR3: TGTGCCTGGAATGTCTGGGGTGAGGATTCACCCCTCCACTTT. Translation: CAWNVWGEDSPLHF.

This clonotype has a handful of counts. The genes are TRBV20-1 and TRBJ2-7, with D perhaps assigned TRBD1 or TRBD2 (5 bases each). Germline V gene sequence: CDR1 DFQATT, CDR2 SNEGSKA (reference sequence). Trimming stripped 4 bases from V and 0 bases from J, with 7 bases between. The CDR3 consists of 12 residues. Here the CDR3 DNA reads TGCAGTGCTATCGGGACCTCCTACGAGCAGTACTTC. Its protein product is CSAIGTSYEQYF.

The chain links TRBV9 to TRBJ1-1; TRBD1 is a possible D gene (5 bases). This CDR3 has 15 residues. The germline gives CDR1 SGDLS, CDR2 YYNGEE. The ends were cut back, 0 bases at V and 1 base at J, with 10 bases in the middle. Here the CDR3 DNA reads TGTGCCAGCAGCGTAGTTGATCAGGGGAACACTGAAGCTTTCTTT. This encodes CASSVVDQGNTEAFF.

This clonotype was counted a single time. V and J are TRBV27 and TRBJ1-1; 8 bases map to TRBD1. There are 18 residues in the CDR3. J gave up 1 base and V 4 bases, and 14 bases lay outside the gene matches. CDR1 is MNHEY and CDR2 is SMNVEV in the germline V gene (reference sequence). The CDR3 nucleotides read TGTGCCAGCAGTTCCTTCTCGGACAGGGATGGGGGGAACACTGAAGCTTTCTTT. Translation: CASSSFSDRDGGNTEAFF.

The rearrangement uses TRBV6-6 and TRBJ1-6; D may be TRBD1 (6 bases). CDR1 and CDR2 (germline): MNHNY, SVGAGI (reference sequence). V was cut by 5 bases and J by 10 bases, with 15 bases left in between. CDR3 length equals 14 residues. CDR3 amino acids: CASSPGTPNSPLHF. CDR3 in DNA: TGTGCCAGCAGTCCCGGGACACCCAACTCACCCCTCCACTTT.

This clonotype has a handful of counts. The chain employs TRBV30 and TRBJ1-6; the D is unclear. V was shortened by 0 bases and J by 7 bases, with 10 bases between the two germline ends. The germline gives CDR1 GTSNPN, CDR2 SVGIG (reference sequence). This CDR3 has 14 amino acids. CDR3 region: CAWSVGPTNSPLHF. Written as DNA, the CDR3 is TGTGCCTGGAGTGTTGGCCCGACGAATTCACCCCTCCACTTT.

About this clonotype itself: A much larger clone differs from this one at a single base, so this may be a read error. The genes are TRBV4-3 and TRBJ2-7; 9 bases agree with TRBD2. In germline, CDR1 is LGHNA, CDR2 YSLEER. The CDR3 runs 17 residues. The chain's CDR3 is CASGQDERGASSYEQYF. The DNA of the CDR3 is TGCGCCAGCGGCCAAGACGAGCGGGGGGCGAGCTCCTACGAGCAGTACTTC.

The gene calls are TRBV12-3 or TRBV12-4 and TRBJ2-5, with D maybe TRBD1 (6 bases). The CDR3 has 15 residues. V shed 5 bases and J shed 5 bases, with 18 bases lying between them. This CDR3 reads CASSEPWGPGETQYF. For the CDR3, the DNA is TGTGCCAGCAGTGAACCGTGGGGGCCGGGTGAGACCCAGTACTTC.

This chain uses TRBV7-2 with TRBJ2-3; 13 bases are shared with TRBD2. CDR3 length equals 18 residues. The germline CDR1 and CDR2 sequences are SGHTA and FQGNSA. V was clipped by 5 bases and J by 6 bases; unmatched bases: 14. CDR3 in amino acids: CASSPGGAGTSGADTQYF. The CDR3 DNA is TGTGCCAGCAGCCCAGGGGGGGCCGGGACTAGCGGGGCGGATACGCAGTATTTT. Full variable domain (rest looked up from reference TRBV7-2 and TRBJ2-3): GAGVSQSPSNKVTEKGKDVELRCDPISGHTALYWYRQSLGQGLEFLIYFQGNSAPDKSGLPSDRFSAERTGGSVSTLTIQRTQQEDSAVYLCASSPGGAGTSGADTQYFGPGTRLTVL.

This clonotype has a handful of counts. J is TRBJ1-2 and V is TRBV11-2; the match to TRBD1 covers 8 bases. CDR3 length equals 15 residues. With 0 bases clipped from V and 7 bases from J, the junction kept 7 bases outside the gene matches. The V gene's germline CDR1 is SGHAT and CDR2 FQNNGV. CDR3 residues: CASSLEGDRGFGYTF. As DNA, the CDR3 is TGTGCCAGCAGCTTAGAGGGCGACAGGGGATTTGGCTACACCTTC.

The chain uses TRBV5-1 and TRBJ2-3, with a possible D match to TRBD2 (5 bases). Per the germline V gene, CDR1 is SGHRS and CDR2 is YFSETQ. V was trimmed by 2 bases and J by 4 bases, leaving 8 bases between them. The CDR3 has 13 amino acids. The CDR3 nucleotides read TGCGCCAGCAGCTTCGGGGAAGCAGATACGCAGTATTTT. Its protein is CASSFGEADTQYF. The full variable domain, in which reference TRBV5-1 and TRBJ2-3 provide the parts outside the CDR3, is KAGVTQTPRYLIKTRGQQVTLSCSPISGHRSVSWYQQTPGQGLQFLFEYFSETQRNKGNFPGRFSGRQFSNSRSEMNVSTLELGDSALYLCASSFGEADTQYFGPGTRLTVL.

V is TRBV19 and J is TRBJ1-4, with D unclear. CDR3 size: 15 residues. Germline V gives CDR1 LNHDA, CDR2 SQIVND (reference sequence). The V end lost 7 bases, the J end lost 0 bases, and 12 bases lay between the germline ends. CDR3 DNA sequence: TGTGCCAGTACCCCCCCGGGCGCAACTAATGAAAAACTGTTTTTT. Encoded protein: CASTPPGATNEKLFF.

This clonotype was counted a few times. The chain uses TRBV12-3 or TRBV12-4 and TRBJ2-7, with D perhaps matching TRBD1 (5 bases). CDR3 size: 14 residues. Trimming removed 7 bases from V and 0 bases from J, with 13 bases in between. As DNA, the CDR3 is TGTGCCAGCACTGACAGCATAAGCTCCTACGAGCAGTACTTC. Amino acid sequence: CASTDSISSYEQYF.

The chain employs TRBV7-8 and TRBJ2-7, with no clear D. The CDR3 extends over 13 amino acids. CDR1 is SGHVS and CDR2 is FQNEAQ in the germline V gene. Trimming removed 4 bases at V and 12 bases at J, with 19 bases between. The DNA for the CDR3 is TGTGCCAGCAGCTATAGATTAAGTGGCCCTGCGTACTTC. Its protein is CASSYRLSGPAYF.

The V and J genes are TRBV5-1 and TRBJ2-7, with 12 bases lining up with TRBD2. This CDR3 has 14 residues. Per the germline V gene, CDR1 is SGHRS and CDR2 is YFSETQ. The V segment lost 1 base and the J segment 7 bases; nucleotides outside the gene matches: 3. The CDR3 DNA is TGCGCCAGCAGCTTGTCCACTAGCGGGGGGGAGCAGTACTTC. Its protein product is CASSLSTSGGEQYF.

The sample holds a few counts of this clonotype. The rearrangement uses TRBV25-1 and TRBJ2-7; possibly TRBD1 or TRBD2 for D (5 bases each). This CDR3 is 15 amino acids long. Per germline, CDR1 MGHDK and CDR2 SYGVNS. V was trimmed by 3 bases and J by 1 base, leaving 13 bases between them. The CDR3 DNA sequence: TGTGCCAGCAGTGACCCGGGGACGGCTTCCTACGAGCAGTACTTC. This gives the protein CASSDPGTASYEQYF.

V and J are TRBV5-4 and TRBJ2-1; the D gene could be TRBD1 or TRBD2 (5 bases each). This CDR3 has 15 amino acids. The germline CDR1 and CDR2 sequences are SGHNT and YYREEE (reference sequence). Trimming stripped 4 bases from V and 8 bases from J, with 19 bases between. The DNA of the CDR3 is TGTGCCAGCAGCCGCCATCCGGGGCAGGGCGATGAGCAGTTCTTC. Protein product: CASSRHPGQGDEQFF. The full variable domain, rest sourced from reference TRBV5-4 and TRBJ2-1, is ETGVTQSPTHLIKTRGQQVTLRCSSQSGHNTVSWYQQALGQGPQFIFQYYREEENGRGNFPPRFSGLQFPNYSSELNVNALELDDSALYLCASSRHPGQGDEQFFGPGTRLTVL.

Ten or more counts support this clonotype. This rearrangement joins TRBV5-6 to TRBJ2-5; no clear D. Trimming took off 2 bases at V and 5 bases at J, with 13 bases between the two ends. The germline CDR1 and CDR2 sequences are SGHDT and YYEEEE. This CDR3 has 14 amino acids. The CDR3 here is CASSLGPSGETQYF. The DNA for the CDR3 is TGTGCCAGCAGCTTAGGGCCCTCTGGGGAGACCCAGTACTTC. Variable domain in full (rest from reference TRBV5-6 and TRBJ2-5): DAGVTQSPTHLIKTRGQQVTLRCSPKSGHDTVSWYQQALGQGPQFIFQYYEEEERQRGNFPDRFSGHQFPNYSSELNVNALLLGDSALYLCASSLGPSGETQYFGPGTRLLVL.

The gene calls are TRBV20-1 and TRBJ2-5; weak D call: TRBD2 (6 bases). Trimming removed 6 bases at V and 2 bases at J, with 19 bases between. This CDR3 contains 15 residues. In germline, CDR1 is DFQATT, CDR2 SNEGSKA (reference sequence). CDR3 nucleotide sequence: TGCAGTGCCAGACAGCCAGGAGGGCCTCAAGAGACCCAGTACTTC. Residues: CSARQPGGPQETQYF.